The present T cell receptor (beta chain) was sequenced within a study of CD8 T cells in Susac syndrome. RNA, at about 0.45 to 1 ug, was reverse transcribed with random hexamers. The immunoSEQ assay covered 54 Vbeta and 13 Jbeta segments for CDR3. TCRdb used MiXCR to reprocess the immunoSEQ multiplex PCR reads, holding one entry per CDR3 protein. Here the sample spans roughly 50,000 distinct CDR3 sequences, approximately 93% being singletons. TCR beta was sequenced from blood CD8+ and CD4+ T cells. Healthy donors constituted the control group, matched for age and sex. FACS enriched CD8+ TEMRA cells, while bulk CD8+ and CD4+ were negatively isolated. Germline V gives CDR1 MDHEN, CDR2 SYDVKM. The CDR3 sequence is 13 residues long. V was pared by 8 bases and J by 0 bases, with 8 bases between.

This receptor was obtained from a human donor in good health. The chain is built from TRBV28 and TRBJ2-1; D is uncertain. The sample taken for sequencing was CD8+ T cells from PBMCs. CDR3 amino acids: CASAPRSYNEQFF. CDR3 nucleotide sequence: TGTGCCAGCGCTCCCCGCTCCTACAATGAGCAGTTCTTC.